The 31 T cell receptor beta chains reported below all come from one sample, sequenced in a study of graft-versus-host responses after intestinal transplantation. For these TCRs, the target antigens are not known. This table comes from immunoSEQ multiplex PCR, and its TCRdb copy is limited to in-frame clones, with some not included. The sample contains some 90,000 clones, almost 90% of which appear only once. This material consisted of unstimulated CD4+ T cells sorted from spleen or lymph node cells, taken before intestinal transplant. These receptor sequences come from a human donor who received an intestinal transplant.

CDR3 protein: CASSLAAVDGTQYF. Written as DNA, the CDR3 is TGTGCCAGCAGCTTGGCCGCGGTAGACGGGACCCAGTACTTC. The chain joins TRBV5-4 to TRBJ2-5; no reliable D call. Deletions cut 0 bases from V and 7 bases from J, with 13 bases between. CDR1 is SGHNT and CDR2 is YYREEE in the germline V gene (reference sequence). This CDR3 contains 14 residues.

The V call is TRBV7-2, the J call TRBJ2-7, with 8 bases fitting TRBD2. J was trimmed by 4 bases and V by 1 base; bases with no gene match: 6. Germline assignment: CDR1 SGHTA and CDR2 FQGNSA. This CDR3 spans 15 amino acids. DNA of the CDR3: TGTGCCAGCAGCTTAGAAGGCGGGGGGCCTTACGAGCAGTACTTC. Protein sequence: CASSLEGGGPYEQYF. The full variable domain, in which reference TRBV7-2 and TRBJ2-7 provide the parts outside the CDR3, is GAGVSQSPSNKVTEKGKDVELRCDPISGHTALYWYRQSLGQGLEFLIYFQGNSAPDKSGLPSDRFSAERTGGSVSTLTIQRTQQEDSAVYLCASSLEGGGPYEQYFGPGTRLTVT.

The rearrangement uses TRBV19 and TRBJ1-5; TRBD1 might be the D (6 bases). The CDR3 spans 14 residues. Germline assignment: CDR1 LNHDA and CDR2 SQIVND (reference sequence). The V gene lost 6 bases and the J gene lost 9 bases, with 18 bases spanning the gap. The CDR3 region has the DNA TGTGCCAGTAGGCCCGACAGGCCCACGGGGCCCCAGCATTTT. This translates into CASRPDRPTGPQHF.

V is TRBV27 and J is TRBJ1-1, with no clear D. CDR1 is MNHEY, CDR2 SMNVEV, per germline (reference sequence). With 1 base removed from V and 5 bases from J, the gap between germline ends came to 14 bases. The CDR3 has 15 amino acids. The CDR3 bases are TGTGCCAGCAGTTTATTGAGCCCGGGTGGAACTGAAGCTTTCTTT. It encodes CASSLLSPGGTEAFF.

The rearrangement uses TRBV6-1 and TRBJ2-5; 10 bases are shared with TRBD2. The junction had 7 bases not matched to a gene; V was cut back by 4 bases and J by 5 bases. The CDR3 length is 15 residues. Germline lookup yields CDR1 MNHNS and CDR2 SASEGT. CDR3 amino acids: CASSARLAGEETQYF. The DNA for the CDR3 is TGTGCCAGCAGTGCTCGACTAGCGGGTGAGGAGACCCAGTACTTC.

The chain uses TRBV11-3 and TRBJ2-5; TRBD1 agrees at 8 bases. Trimming at V came to 5 bases and at J to 5 bases, leaving 13 bases not matched to a gene. The CDR3 has 16 residues. Germline CDR1 reads SGHNT; CDR2 reads YENEEA. The CDR3 is CASSPGVGTGAETQYF. In DNA form, the CDR3 reads TGTGCCAGCAGCCCCGGGGTCGGGACAGGTGCTGAGACCCAGTACTTC.

The chain is built from TRBV9 and TRBJ2-7; the D gene is possibly TRBD1 (6 bases). CDR3 length equals 15 residues. The germline V and J ends were trimmed by 3 bases and 5 bases, with 18 bases remaining between them. The germline CDR1 and CDR2 sequences are SGDLS and YYNGEE. The CDR3 is CASSETTGETHEQYF. The CDR3 DNA reads TGTGCCAGCAGCGAGACGACAGGTGAAACCCACGAGCAGTACTTC. Drawing the rest from reference TRBV9 and TRBJ2-7, the complete variable domain is DSGVTQTPKHLITATGQRVTLRCSPRSGDLSVYWYQQSLDQGLQFLIQYYNGEERAKGNILERFSAQQFPDLHSELNLSSLELGDSALYFCASSETTGETHEQYFGPGTRLTVT.

This chain links TRBV12-5 with TRBJ1-1, with D unresolved. The CDR3 covers 13 residues. Germline CDR1 is LGHNT and CDR2 is FRNRAP. The ends were cut back, 11 bases at V and 5 bases at J, with 18 bases in the middle. The CDR3 sequence: CAGAPEEGTEAFF. The DNA for the CDR3 is TGTGCTGGAGCTCCGGAGGAGGGAACTGAAGCTTTCTTT.

The V gene is TRBV11-3, the J gene TRBJ2-3, with D possibly being TRBD2 (5 bases). This CDR3 comprises 16 residues. From germline, CDR1 is SGHNT and CDR2 YENEEA. V lost 5 bases and J 0 bases, leaving 15 bases between the germline ends. Here the CDR3 reads CASSAPGSASTDTQYF. Written as DNA, the CDR3 is TGTGCCAGCAGCGCCCCGGGATCTGCTAGCACAGATACGCAGTATTTT.

The J gene is TRBJ1-3, the V gene TRBV9, with D maybe TRBD1 (6 bases). Germline CDR1 is SGDLS and CDR2 is YYNGEE. Trimming pared 6 bases from V and 0 bases from J, leaving 22 bases between. This CDR3 region has 18 residues. The CDR3 sequence is CASNRKRGGPYSGNTIYF. The CDR3 nucleotides read TGTGCCAGCAACCGGAAACGGGGGGGGCCCTACTCTGGAAACACCATATATTTT.

The gene calls are TRBV18 and TRBJ2-7; D may be TRBD2 (5 bases). Germline values: CDR1 KGHSH, CDR2 LQKENI. V was cut by 3 bases and J by 3 bases, with 12 bases left in between. CDR3 size: 14 residues. The CDR3 DNA follows: TGTGCCAGCTCACCGAGCGGAATCATCTACGAGCAGTACTTC. Translated, it gives CASSPSGIIYEQYF.

The V gene is TRBV7-3, the J gene TRBJ2-3, with 10 bases aligning to TRBD2. V was pared by 5 bases and J by 1 base, with 9 bases of the junction left unmatched. CDR3 length equals 17 residues. Per germline, CDR1 SGHTA and CDR2 FQGTGA. The CDR3 here is CASSPRASGGRTDTQYF. Here the CDR3 DNA reads TGTGCCAGCAGCCCTCGCGCTAGCGGGGGCCGCACAGATACGCAGTATTTT.

This chain joins TRBV12-5 and TRBJ2-2; 11 nucleotides align to TRBD2. The CDR3 spans 13 residues. The germline V gene has CDR1 LGHNT and CDR2 FRNRAP. J was trimmed by 5 bases and V by 7 bases; bases with no gene match: 0. This chain's CDR3 is CASASGGTGELFF. The CDR3 bases are TGTGCTAGTGCTAGCGGGGGGACCGGGGAGCTGTTTTTT.

The chain recombines TRBV5-1 with TRBJ2-1; TRBD2 agrees at 11 bases. The CDR3 runs to 16 residues. V was pared by 0 bases and J by 10 bases, with 9 bases of the junction left unmatched. The germline V gene encodes CDR1 SGHRS and CDR2 YFSETQ. CDR3: CASSLAVAGGLWEQFF. The CDR3 bases are TGCGCCAGCAGCTTGGCCGTAGCGGGGGGGCTCTGGGAGCAGTTCTTC.

This sequence joins TRBV7-8 and TRBJ2-5, with TRBD1 as a possible D gene (6 bases). Germline V gives CDR1 SGHVS, CDR2 FQNEAQ. The CDR3 is made up of 17 amino acids. Trimming took off 4 bases at V and 2 bases at J, with 20 bases between the two ends. CDR3 sequence reads: CASSSQPSRTEQETQYF. The CDR3, as DNA: TGTGCCAGCAGCTCCCAACCTTCTAGGACAGAACAAGAGACCCAGTACTTC.

The chain has TRBV4-1 and TRBJ1-6; 9 bases agree with TRBD1. J was trimmed by 9 bases and V by 1 base; bases with no gene match: 7. CDR1 is MGHRA, CDR2 YSYEKL, per germline. The CDR3 extends over 16 amino acids. The CDR3: CASSQVPGQGFSPLHF. For the CDR3, the DNA is TGCGCCAGCAGCCAAGTTCCGGGACAGGGCTTTTCACCCCTCCACTTT.

The CDR3 DNA is TGTGCCAGCCGGGGACAGGATTACGAGCAGTACTTC. Amino acid sequence: CASRGQDYEQYF. This chain uses TRBV5-4 with TRBJ2-7; TRBD1 aligns across 8 bases. Per the germline V gene, CDR1 is SGHNT and CDR2 is YYREEE (reference sequence). CDR3 length: 12 amino acids. The junction had 4 bases not matched to a gene; V was cut back by 7 bases and J by 4 bases.

The chain carries TRBV11-2 and TRBJ2-1, with TRBD2 matching 10 bases. Germline-derived CDR1 and CDR2 are SGHAT and FQNNGV. J lost 3 bases, V lost 3 bases, and 5 bases had no gene match. This CDR3 comprises 16 residues. The CDR3 spells CASSFQGTSVYNEQFF. In DNA form, the CDR3 reads TGTGCCAGCAGCTTCCAAGGGACTAGCGTCTACAATGAGCAGTTCTTC.

The chain has TRBV10-3 and TRBJ2-7; 14 nucleotides line up with TRBD2. The V segment lost 5 bases and the J segment 5 bases; nucleotides outside the gene matches: 8. CDR1 is ENHRY and CDR2 is SYGVKD in the germline V gene. The CDR3 covers 16 residues. Here the CDR3 reads CAISSQMGLAGDEQYF. The CDR3 DNA reads TGTGCCATCAGTTCCCAAATGGGACTAGCGGGGGACGAGCAGTACTTC.

The V call is TRBV5-1, the J call TRBJ2-7, with 8 bases matching TRBD1. The germline V gene encodes CDR1 SGHRS and CDR2 YFSETQ. Germline trimming cut 4 bases from V and 7 bases from J; bases unmatched to any gene: 16. The CDR3 has 16 amino acids. CDR3 protein: CASSEGGTGDYREQYF. CDR3 nucleotides: TGCGCCAGCAGCGAAGGGGGGACAGGAGATTATCGGGAGCAGTACTTC.

This chain connects TRBV6-4 to TRBJ1-5; 7 nucleotides line up with TRBD1. Trimming at V came to 4 bases and at J to 2 bases, leaving 2 bases not matched to a gene. CDR1 is MRHNA, CDR2 SNTAGT, per germline. The CDR3 loop spans 14 amino acids. In DNA form, the CDR3 reads TGTGCCAGCAGTGCCCAGGGGGGCAATCAGCCCCAGCATTTT. Protein product: CASSAQGGNQPQHF.

The chain carries TRBV25-1 and TRBJ2-5, with TRBD2 matching over 11 bases. After removal of 8 bases from V and 5 bases from J, the junction contained 13 bases not matched to a gene. This CDR3 contains 16 residues. Germline V gene lookup returns CDR1 MGHDK and CDR2 SYGVNS. The CDR3 region is CASRKGVAGGWETQYF. The CDR3, as DNA: TGTGCCAGCCGAAAGGGGGTAGCGGGGGGGTGGGAGACCCAGTACTTC.

This chain joins TRBV18 and TRBJ1-2, with D tentatively TRBD1 (6 bases). Germline-derived CDR1 and CDR2 are KGHSH and LQKENI. With 5 bases removed from V and 2 bases from J, the gap between germline ends came to 9 bases. The CDR3 consists of 13 residues. CDR3: CASSTGTNYGYTF. CDR3 bases: TGTGCCAGCTCAACAGGGACCAACTATGGCTACACCTTC. Using reference TRBV18 and TRBJ1-2 for the parts outside the CDR3, the full variable domain is NAGVMQNPRHLVRRRGQEARLRCSPMKGHSHVYWYRQLPEEGLKFMVYLQKENIIDESGMPKERFSAEFPKEGPSILRIQQVVRGDSAAYFCASSTGTNYGYTFGSGTRLTVV.

The chain links TRBV5-4 to TRBJ2-1; the D gene is possibly TRBD1 (5 bases). Germline assignment: CDR1 SGHNT and CDR2 YYREEE (reference sequence). The CDR3 is made up of 15 amino acids. Trimming took off 3 bases at V and 2 bases at J, with 12 bases between the two ends. CDR3 residues: CASSSQGRAYNEQFF. CDR3 coding DNA: TGTGCCAGCAGCTCCCAGGGTAGAGCCTACAATGAGCAGTTCTTC.

This clone was observed a few times. This chain joins TRBV5-1 and TRBJ1-2; 8 bases match TRBD1. The CDR3 is 13 amino acids. Germline values: CDR1 SGHRS, CDR2 YFSETQ. The ends lost 4 bases at V and 4 bases at J; junction bases unmatched: 3. The CDR3 reads CASSTQGAYGYTF. For the CDR3, the DNA is TGCGCCAGCAGCACCCAGGGGGCCTATGGCTACACCTTC.

On this clone: Other DNA sequences of this sample code for an identical CDR3. V usage is TRBV2 and J usage is TRBJ1-1, with a possible D match to TRBD1 (6 bases). There are 15 residues in the CDR3. V lost 3 bases and J lost 6, with 17 bases in between. In germline, CDR1 is SNHLY, CDR2 FYNNEI. CDR3 DNA sequence: TGTGCCAGCAGTGAGGGGGACGGATGGGGGCCTGAAGCTTTCTTT. Encoded protein: CASSEGDGWGPEAFF.

The count of this clone is one. The chain links TRBV6-5 to TRBJ2-1; D unclear. Trimming took off 2 bases at V and 0 bases at J, with 11 bases between the two ends. This CDR3 region has 16 residues. Germline CDR1 reads MNHEY; CDR2 reads SVGAGI. CDR3 nucleotides: TGTGCCAGCAGTTACCTGACCCGGAGCTCCTACAATGAGCAGTTCTTC. Its translation: CASSYLTRSSYNEQFF.

This chain uses TRBV29-1 with TRBJ2-5; 7 bases are shared with TRBD2. Trimming at V came to 4 bases and at J to 3 bases, leaving 8 bases not matched to a gene. This CDR3 comprises 14 residues. CDR1 and CDR2 from the germline V gene are SQVTM and ANQGSEA. The CDR3 coding sequence is TGCAGCGTTGGGGGGGGGACCTCTAAAGAGACCCAGTACTTC. Translation: CSVGGGTSKETQYF.

The rearrangement uses TRBV2 and TRBJ2-7, with 9 bases lining up with TRBD1. The germline CDR1 and CDR2 sequences are SNHLY and FYNNEI. This CDR3 has 12 residues. Here the CDR3 DNA reads TGTGAAAAGGGGACAGGGATCTACGAGCAGTACTTC. This codes for CEKGTGIYEQYF.

The chain uses TRBV5-1 and TRBJ2-4; TRBD2 matches 13 bases. V shed 4 bases, J shed 7 bases, and the junction held 8 bases outside the gene matches. This CDR3 has 16 amino acids. Germline V gene sequence: CDR1 SGHRS, CDR2 YFSETQ. CDR3 DNA sequence: TGCGCCAGCAGCCCACCCGGACTAGCGGGGGCCAACATTCAGTACTTC. It specifies CASSPPGLAGANIQYF. Drawing the rest from reference TRBV5-1 and TRBJ2-4, the complete variable domain is KAGVTQTPRYLIKTRGQQVTLSCSPISGHRSVSWYQQTPGQGLQFLFEYFSETQRNKGNFPGRFSGRQFSNSRSEMNVSTLELGDSALYLCASSPPGLAGANIQYFGAGTRLSVL.

The rearrangement links TRBV6-1 to TRBJ2-6; perhaps TRBD1 as D (6 bases). Per germline, CDR1 MNHNS and CDR2 SASEGT. Trimming took 6 bases from V and 2 from J, leaving 11 bases between them. The CDR3 is 15 amino acids. CDR3: CASRARGAGANVLTF. The CDR3 nucleotides read TGTGCCAGCAGGGCCAGGGGTGCTGGGGCCAACGTCCTGACTTTC.